The sequence of this T cell receptor beta chain was determined in a study of control samples from healthy donors and cancer patients. This clone was counted a single time. Only in-frame clones appear in the TCRdb table, and some are missing; sequencing was by immunoSEQ multiplex PCR. This table holds over 150,000 clones, approximately 94% found once. This sequence originates from a man aged 40-55 years in good health. Specimen: blood.

CDR3 in amino acids: CASRRRGANQPQHF. The CDR3 bases are TGTGCCAGCAGACGCAGGGGGGCAAATCAGCCCCAGCATTTT. V gene TRBV5-6 combines with J gene TRBJ1-5; TRBD1 matches 7 bases. V shed 5 bases and J 4 bases; nucleotides not matched to a gene: 6. This CDR3 contains 14 residues. CDR1 and CDR2 (germline): SGHDT, YYEEEE.